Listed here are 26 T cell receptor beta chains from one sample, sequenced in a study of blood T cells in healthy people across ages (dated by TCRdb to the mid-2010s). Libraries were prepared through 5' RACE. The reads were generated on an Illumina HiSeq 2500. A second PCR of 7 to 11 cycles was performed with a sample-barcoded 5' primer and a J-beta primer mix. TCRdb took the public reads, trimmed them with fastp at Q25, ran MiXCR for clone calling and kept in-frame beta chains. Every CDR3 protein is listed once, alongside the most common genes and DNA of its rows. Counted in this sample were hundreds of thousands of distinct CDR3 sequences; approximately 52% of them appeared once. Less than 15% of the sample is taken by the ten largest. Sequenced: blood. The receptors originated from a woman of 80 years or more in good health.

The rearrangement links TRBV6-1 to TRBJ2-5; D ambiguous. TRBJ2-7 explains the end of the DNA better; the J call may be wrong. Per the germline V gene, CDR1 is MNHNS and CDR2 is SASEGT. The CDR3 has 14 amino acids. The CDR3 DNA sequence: TGTGCCAGCAGTGAACGAGCTCCCCGGGCCGAGCAGTACTTC. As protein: CASSERAPRAEQYF.

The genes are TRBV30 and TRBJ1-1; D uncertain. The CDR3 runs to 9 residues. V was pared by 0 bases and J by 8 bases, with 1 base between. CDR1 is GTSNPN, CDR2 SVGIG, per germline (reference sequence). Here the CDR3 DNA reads TGTGCCTGGAGTGTGGAAGCTTTCTTT. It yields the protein CAWSVEAFF.

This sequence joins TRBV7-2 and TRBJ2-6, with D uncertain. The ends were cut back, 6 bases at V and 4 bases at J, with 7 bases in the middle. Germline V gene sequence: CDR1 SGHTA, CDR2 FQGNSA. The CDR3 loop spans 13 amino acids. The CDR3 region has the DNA TGTGCCAGCAGTTCCATGGGGGCCAACGTCCTGACTTTC. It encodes CASSSMGANVLTF.

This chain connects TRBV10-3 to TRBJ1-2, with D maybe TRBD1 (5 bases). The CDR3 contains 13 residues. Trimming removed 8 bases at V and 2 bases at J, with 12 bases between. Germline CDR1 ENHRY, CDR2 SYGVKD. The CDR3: CAIGTAENYGYTF. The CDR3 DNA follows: TGTGCCATCGGGACGGCCGAAAACTATGGCTACACCTTC.

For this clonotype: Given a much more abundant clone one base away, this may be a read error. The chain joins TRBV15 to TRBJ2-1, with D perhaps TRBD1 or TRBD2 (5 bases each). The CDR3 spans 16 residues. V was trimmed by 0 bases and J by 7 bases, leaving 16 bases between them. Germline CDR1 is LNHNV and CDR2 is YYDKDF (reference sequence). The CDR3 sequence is CATSRDPGTACNEQFF. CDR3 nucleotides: TGTGCCACCAGCAGAGATCCAGGGACGGCCTGTAATGAGCAGTTCTTC.

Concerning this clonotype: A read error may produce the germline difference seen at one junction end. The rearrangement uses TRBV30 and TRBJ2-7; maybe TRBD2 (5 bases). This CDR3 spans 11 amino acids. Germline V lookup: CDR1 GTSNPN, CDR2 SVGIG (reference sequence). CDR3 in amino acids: CAGSPIHEQYF. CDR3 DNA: TGTGCCGGGAGCCCCATCCACGAGCAGTACTTC. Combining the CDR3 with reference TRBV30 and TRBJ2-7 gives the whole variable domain SQTIHQWPATLVQPVGSPLSLECTVEGTSNPNLYWYRQAAGRGLQLLFYSVGIGQISSEVPQNLSASRPQDRQFILSSKKLLLSDSGFYLCAGSPIHEQYFGPGTRLTVT.

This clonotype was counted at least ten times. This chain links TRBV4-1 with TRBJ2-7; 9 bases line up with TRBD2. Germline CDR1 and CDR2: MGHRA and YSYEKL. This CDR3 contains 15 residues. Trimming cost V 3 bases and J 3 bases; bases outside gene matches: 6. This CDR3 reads CASSHSSGSNYEQYF. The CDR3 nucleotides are TGCGCCAGCAGCCATAGTAGCGGGAGCAACTACGAGCAGTACTTC.

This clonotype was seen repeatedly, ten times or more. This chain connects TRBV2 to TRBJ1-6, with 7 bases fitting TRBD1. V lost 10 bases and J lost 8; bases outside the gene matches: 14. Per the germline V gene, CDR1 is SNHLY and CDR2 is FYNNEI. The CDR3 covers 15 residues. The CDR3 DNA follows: TGTGCCACCACCTCAGGGGGACTAGGTGATTCACCCCTCCACTTT. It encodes CATTSGGLGDSPLHF.

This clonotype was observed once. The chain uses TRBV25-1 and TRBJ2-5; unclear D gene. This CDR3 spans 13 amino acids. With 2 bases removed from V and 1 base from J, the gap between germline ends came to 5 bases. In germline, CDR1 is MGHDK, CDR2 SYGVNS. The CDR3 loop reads CASSEQFQETQYF. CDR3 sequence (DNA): TGTGCCAGCAGTGAACAGTTCCAAGAGACCCAGTACTTC.

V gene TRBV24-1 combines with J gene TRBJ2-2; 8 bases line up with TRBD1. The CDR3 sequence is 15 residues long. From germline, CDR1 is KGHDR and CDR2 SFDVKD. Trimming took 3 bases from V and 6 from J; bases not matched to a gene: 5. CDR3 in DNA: TGTGCCACCAGTGATCCGGCACAGGGGGCCGGGGAGCTGTTTTTT. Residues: CATSDPAQGAGELFF.

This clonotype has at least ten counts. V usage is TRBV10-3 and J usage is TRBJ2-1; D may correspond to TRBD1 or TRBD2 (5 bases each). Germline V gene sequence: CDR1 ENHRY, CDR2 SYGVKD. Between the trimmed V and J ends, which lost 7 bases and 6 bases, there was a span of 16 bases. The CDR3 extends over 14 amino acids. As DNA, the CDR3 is TGTGCCATCACCCGAGGGGTGACAAGCAATGAGCAGTTCTTC. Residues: CAITRGVTSNEQFF.

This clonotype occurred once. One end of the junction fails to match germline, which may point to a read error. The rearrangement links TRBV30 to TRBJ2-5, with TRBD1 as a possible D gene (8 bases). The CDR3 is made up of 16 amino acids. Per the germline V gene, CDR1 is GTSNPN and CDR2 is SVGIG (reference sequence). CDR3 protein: CTWSPYRGGIQETQYF. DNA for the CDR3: TGTACCTGGAGCCCGTACAGGGGGGGCATACAAGAGACCCAGTACTTC.

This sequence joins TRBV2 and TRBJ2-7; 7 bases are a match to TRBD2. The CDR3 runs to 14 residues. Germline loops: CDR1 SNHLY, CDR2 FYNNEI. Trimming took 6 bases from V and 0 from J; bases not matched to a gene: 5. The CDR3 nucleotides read TGTGCCAGCAGACGAGCGGGGAACTCCTACGAGCAGTACTTC. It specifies CASRRAGNSYEQYF.

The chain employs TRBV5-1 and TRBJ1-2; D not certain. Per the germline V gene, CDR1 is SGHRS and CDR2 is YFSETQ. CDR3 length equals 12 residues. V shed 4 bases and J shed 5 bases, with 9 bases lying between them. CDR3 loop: CASSSQEYGYTF. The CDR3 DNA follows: TGCGCCAGCAGCAGTCAGGAATATGGCTACACCTTC.

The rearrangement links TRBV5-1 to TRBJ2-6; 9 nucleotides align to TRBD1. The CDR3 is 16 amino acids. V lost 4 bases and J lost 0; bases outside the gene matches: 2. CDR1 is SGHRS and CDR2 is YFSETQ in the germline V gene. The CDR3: CASSGTGYSGANVLTF. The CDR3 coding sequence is TGCGCCAGCAGCGGGACAGGGTACTCTGGGGCCAACGTCCTGACTTTC.

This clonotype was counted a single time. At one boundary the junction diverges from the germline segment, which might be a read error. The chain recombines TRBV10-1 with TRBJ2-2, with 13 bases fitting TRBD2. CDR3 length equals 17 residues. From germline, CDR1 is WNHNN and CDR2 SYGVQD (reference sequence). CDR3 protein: CANSETGLAGDTGELFF. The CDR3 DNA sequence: TGCGCCAACAGTGAGACAGGACTAGCGGGGGACACCGGGGAGCTGTTTTTT.

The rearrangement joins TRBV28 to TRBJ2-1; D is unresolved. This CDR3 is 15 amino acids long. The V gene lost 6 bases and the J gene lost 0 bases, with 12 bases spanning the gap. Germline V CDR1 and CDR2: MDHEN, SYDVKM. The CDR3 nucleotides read TGTGCCAGCAGCACCATAACCAGCTCCTACAATGAGCAGTTCTTC. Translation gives CASSTITSSYNEQFF.

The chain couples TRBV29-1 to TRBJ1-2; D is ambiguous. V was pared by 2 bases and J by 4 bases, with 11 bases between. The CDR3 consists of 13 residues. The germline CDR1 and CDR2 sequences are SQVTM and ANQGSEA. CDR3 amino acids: CSVESPNFYGYTF. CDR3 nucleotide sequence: TGCAGCGTTGAATCACCCAACTTCTATGGCTACACCTTC.

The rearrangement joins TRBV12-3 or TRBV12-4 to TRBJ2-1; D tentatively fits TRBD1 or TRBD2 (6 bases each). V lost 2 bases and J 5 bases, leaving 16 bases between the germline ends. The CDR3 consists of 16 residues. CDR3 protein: CASSLLEGGVDNEQFF. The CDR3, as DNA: TGTGCCAGCAGTTTATTAGAGGGGGGCGTTGACAATGAGCAGTTCTTC.

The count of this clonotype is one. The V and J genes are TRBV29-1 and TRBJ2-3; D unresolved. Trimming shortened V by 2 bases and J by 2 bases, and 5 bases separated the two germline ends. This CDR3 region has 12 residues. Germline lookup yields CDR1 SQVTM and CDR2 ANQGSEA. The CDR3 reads CSVEPNTDTQYF. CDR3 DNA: TGCAGCGTTGAACCAAACACAGATACGCAGTATTTT.

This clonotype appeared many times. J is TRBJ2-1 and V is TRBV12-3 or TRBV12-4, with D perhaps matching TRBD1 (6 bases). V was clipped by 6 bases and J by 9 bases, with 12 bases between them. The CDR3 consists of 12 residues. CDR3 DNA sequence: TGTGCCAGCAGACCCAGGGGTAGTGAGCAGTTCTTC. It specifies CASRPRGSEQFF.

The CDR3 coding sequence is TGCAGTGCTAGAGCCACCCGCGGGGGGGGCACAGATACGCAGTATTTT. Translated, it gives CSARATRGGGTDTQYF. The chain couples TRBV20-1 to TRBJ2-3, with 9 positions matching TRBD2. The CDR3 is 16 amino acids. V shed 1 base and J 1 base; nucleotides not matched to a gene: 6. Germline values: CDR1 DFQATT, CDR2 SNEGSKA (reference sequence).

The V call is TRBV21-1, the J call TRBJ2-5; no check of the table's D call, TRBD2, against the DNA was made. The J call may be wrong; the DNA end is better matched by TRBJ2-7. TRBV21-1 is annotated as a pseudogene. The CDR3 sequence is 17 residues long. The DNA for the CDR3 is TGTGCCGGCAGCAAAGCCAATTTCTTCAGCGGTAACTACGAGCAGTACTTC. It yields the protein CAGSKANFFSGNYEQYF.

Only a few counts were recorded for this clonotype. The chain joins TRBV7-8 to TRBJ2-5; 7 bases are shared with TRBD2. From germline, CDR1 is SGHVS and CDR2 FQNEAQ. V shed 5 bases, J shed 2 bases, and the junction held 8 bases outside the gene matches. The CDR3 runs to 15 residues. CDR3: CASSADTGGQETQYF. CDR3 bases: TGTGCCAGCAGCGCCGATACGGGGGGTCAAGAGACCCAGTACTTC.

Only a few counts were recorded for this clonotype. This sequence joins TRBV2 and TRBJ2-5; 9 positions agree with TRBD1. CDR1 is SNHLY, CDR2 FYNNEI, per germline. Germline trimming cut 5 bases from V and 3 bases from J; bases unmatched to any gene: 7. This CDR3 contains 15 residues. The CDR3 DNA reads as TGTGCCAGCAGTCCTCCGGACAGGGGCAAAGAGACCCAGTACTTC. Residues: CASSPPDRGKETQYF.

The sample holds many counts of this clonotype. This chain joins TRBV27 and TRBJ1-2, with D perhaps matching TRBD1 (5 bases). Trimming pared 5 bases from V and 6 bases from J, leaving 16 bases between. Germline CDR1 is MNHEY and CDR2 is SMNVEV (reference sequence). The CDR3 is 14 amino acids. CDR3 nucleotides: TGTGCCAGCAGTCCCCATTCGGGGGAAAATGGCTACACCTTC. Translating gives CASSPHSGENGYTF.